This T cell receptor (beta chain) was captured in a study of T cells in Graves' hyperthyroidism and ophthalmopathy. This clonotype was observed many times. Antigen specificity is unknown. The CDR3 is 15 residues long. V dropped 1 base and J dropped 1 base, with 8 bases sitting between them. The germline V gene encodes CDR1 MNHEY and CDR2 SMNVEV (reference sequence). TCR beta CDR3 region amplification was performed from RNA transcripts. The TCR CDR3 first-round RT-PCR relied on the HTBI primer set. Each CDR3 protein is one row after TCRdb ran MiXCR on the multiplex PCR reads. The sample has around 300,000 distinct CDR3 sequences, about 14% seen once. Blood from later-ophthalmopathy patients was taken at first hyperthyroidism diagnosis. Fresh peripheral blood, about 9.3 ml, yielded the PBMCs. Study-level points and caveats: Ophthalmopathy, as predicted by the model, came a median 6.5 months after the prediction.

The sequencing sample was made of blood. This chain uses TRBV27 with TRBJ1-5; possibly TRBD1 for D (6 bases). The source is a woman in her twenties or thirties with Graves' hyperthyroidism that later progressed to Graves' ophthalmopathy. The CDR3: CASSLYRASNQPQHF. The CDR3 coding sequence is TGTGCCAGCAGTTTATACAGGGCCAGCAATCAGCCCCAGCATTTT.